The 27 T cell receptor beta chains presented below share a single source sample, sequenced in a study of early T cells in non-severe SARS-CoV-2 infection. Via MiXCR, TCRdb re-called the 5' RACE reads, giving one row per CDR3 protein. The sample has about 97,000 distinct CDR3 sequences, approximately 11% seen once. Source: whole blood, taken at baseline. These receptor sequences come from an adult who was a healthcare worker with PCR-confirmed SARS-CoV-2 infection or an uninfected control (not recorded which).

The CDR3 spells CAISGSAGENTIYF. CDR3 DNA sequence: TGTGCCATCAGTGGATCAGCAGGGGAAAACACCATATATTTT. V usage is TRBV10-3 and J usage is TRBJ1-3, with D possibly TRBD1 on 6 matching bases. V was pared by 4 bases and J by 6 bases, with 13 bases between. CDR3 length equals 14 residues. CDR1 ENHRY and CDR2 SYGVKD come from the germline V gene.

This clonotype was detected only a few times. This chain joins TRBV4-1 and TRBJ1-3; no definite D call. The CDR3 spans 13 residues. Germline CDR1 and CDR2: MGHRA and YSYEKL. Trimming removed 4 bases from V and 6 bases from J, with 10 bases in between. The CDR3 is CASSLLHPNTIYF. The CDR3 DNA follows: TGCGCCAGCAGCCTCCTTCACCCAAACACCATATATTTT.

This clonotype appeared many times. The chain has TRBV18 and TRBJ2-3; no definite D call. From germline, CDR1 is KGHSH and CDR2 LQKENI. CDR3 length equals 15 residues. V lost 9 bases to trimming and J lost 2 bases, with 18 bases between them. DNA of the CDR3: TGTGCCAGTTCCCCGCCGTCTTCCTCCACAGATACGCAGTATTTT. Protein: CASSPPSSSTDTQYF.

The chain combines TRBV20-1 with TRBJ2-3; 11 nucleotides match TRBD2. Trimming at V came to 1 base and at J to 2 bases, leaving 2 bases not matched to a gene. Germline V gene lookup returns CDR1 DFQATT and CDR2 SNEGSKA (reference sequence). The CDR3 has 15 residues. This CDR3 reads CSARGLAGLTDTQYF. The CDR3 DNA sequence: TGCAGTGCTAGAGGACTAGCGGGGCTCACAGATACGCAGTATTTT.

The chain couples TRBV7-9 to TRBJ2-5; the D is unclear. The J call is uncertain, as TRBJ2-1 better fits the DNA end. The CDR3 runs 13 residues. Germline loops: CDR1 SEHNR, CDR2 FQNEAQ (reference sequence). CDR3 sequence: CASSPKGPETQFF. The CDR3 nucleotides are TGTGCCAGCTCCCCGAAGGGCCCAGAGACCCAGTTCTTC.

This clonotype has more than one count but fewer than ten. The J gene is TRBJ1-1, the V gene TRBV5-1; the D gene is possibly TRBD1 (6 bases). Trimming stripped 0 bases from V and 0 bases from J, with 9 bases between. The germline gives CDR1 SGHRS, CDR2 YFSETQ. The CDR3 contains 15 residues. CDR3 region: CASSLDQGMNTEAFF. The CDR3 DNA is TGCGCCAGCAGCTTGGACCAGGGGATGAACACTGAAGCTTTCTTT.

The CDR3 sequence: CASSLGLGDTQYF. The CDR3 DNA reads as TGCGCCAGCAGTCTGGGGTTGGGAGATACGCAGTATTTT. The gene calls are TRBV10-2 and TRBJ2-3; D unclear. CDR3 length: 13 residues. In germline, CDR1 is WSHSY, CDR2 SAAADI. V shed 5 bases and J shed 5 bases, with 11 bases lying between them.

This clonotype was detected only a few times. The chain recombines TRBV9 with TRBJ2-7; D is possibly TRBD1 or TRBD2 (5 bases each). Germline assignment: CDR1 SGDLS and CDR2 YYNGEE. Trimming took 0 bases from V and 9 from J, leaving 19 bases between them. The CDR3 loop spans 15 amino acids. The CDR3 here is CASSVGGTPNMVQYF. CDR3 in DNA: TGTGCCAGCAGCGTAGGAGGGACCCCTAATATGGTGCAGTACTTC. The full variable domain, its missing parts supplied by reference TRBV9 and TRBJ2-7, is DSGVTQTPKHLITATGQRVTLRCSPRSGDLSVYWYQQSLDQGLQFLIQYYNGEERAKGNILERFSAQQFPDLHSELNLSSLELGDSALYFCASSVGGTPNMVQYFGPGTRLTVT.

V and J are TRBV5-1 and TRBJ2-7, with TRBD2 as a possible D gene (5 bases). In germline, CDR1 is SGHRS, CDR2 YFSETQ. V lost 3 bases, J lost 5 bases, and 18 bases lay in between. The CDR3 length is 15 residues. CDR3 coding DNA: TGCGCCAGCAGCTACCGATCGGGGATATGGAACGAGCAGTACTTC. Its translation: CASSYRSGIWNEQYF.

This clonotype was picked up many times. The V gene is TRBV30, the J gene TRBJ2-2, with TRBD1 as a possible D gene (6 bases). Germline V CDR1 and CDR2: GTSNPN, SVGIG (reference sequence). The CDR3 contains 13 residues. The germline V and J ends were trimmed by 3 bases and 8 bases, with 13 bases remaining between them. DNA for the CDR3: TGTGCCTGGAGACCAACAGGGTCGGGGGAGCTGTTTTTT. Amino acid sequence: CAWRPTGSGELFF.

At least ten counts were recorded for this clonotype. The chain carries TRBV20-1 and TRBJ1-4; tentatively, D is TRBD1 (5 bases). The V end was cut by 3 bases, the J end by 4 bases, with 18 bases between. CDR1 and CDR2 (germline): DFQATT, SNEGSKA (reference sequence). This CDR3 comprises 16 residues. Here the CDR3 DNA reads TGCAGTGCTAGCGGGACGAAGGGACGGCATAATGAAAAACTGTTTTTT. Translated: CSASGTKGRHNEKLFF.

This clonotype was counted a few times. V usage is TRBV29-1 and J usage is TRBJ1-3; no definite D call. The CDR3 sequence is 12 residues long. Germline V gene lookup returns CDR1 SQVTM and CDR2 ANQGSEA. The germline V and J ends were trimmed by 5 bases and 4 bases, with 9 bases remaining between them. CDR3 nucleotides: TGCAGCGTTCTGACGAGGGGAAACACCATATATTTT. It is translated as CSVLTRGNTIYF.

This clonotype was seen a few times. The V call is TRBV5-1, the J call TRBJ2-7; D may be TRBD2 (6 bases). The V and J ends lost 3 bases and 3 bases respectively, with 22 bases between them. CDR1 is SGHRS, CDR2 YFSETQ, per germline. The CDR3 runs 17 residues. DNA for the CDR3: TGCGCCAGCAGCTCGGCCAGTCCAGGAGGGCCGAACTACGAGCAGTACTTC. Residues: CASSSASPGGPNYEQYF.

This rearrangement joins TRBV7-9 to TRBJ1-4; D gene ambiguous. Germline CDR1 is SEHNR and CDR2 is FQNEAQ (reference sequence). The length of the CDR3 is 14 residues. Trimming shortened V by 5 bases and J by 3 bases, and 10 bases separated the two germline ends. CDR3 in amino acids: CASSRAGSNEKLFF. In nucleotides, the CDR3 is TGTGCCAGCAGCCGGGCGGGTTCTAATGAAAAACTGTTTTTT. The full variable domain, completed using reference TRBV7-9 and TRBJ1-4, is DTGVSQNPRHKITKRGQNVTFRCDPISEHNRLYWYRQTLGQGPEFLTYFQNEAQLEKSRLLSDRFSAERPKGSFSTLEIQRTEQGDSAMYLCASSRAGSNEKLFFGSGTQLSVL.

This clonotype appeared many times. The chain is built from TRBV25-1 and TRBJ1-2, with D unclear. The V and J ends lost 7 bases and 14 bases respectively, with 17 bases between them. The germline V gene encodes CDR1 MGHDK and CDR2 SYGVNS. The CDR3 loop spans 11 amino acids. The CDR3 protein is CASNRVEVRTF. The CDR3 DNA reads TGTGCCAGCAATAGGGTAGAAGTCAGGACCTTC.

This clonotype was recorded at least ten times. The chain carries TRBV6-1 and TRBJ2-7, with 10 bases that match TRBD2. The CDR3 covers 17 residues. V lost 7 bases to trimming and J lost 7 bases; unmatched junction nucleotides: 19. CDR1 MNHNS and CDR2 SASEGT come from the germline V gene. CDR3 sequence: CASTPRWSSGGLGEQYF. The CDR3 region has the DNA TGTGCCAGCACCCCCAGGTGGAGTAGCGGGGGGTTGGGGGAGCAGTACTTC.

The V call is TRBV15, the J call TRBJ2-5, with D perhaps matching TRBD1 or TRBD2 (5 bases each). CDR1 is LNHNV, CDR2 YYDKDF, per germline (reference sequence). The CDR3 sequence is 14 residues long. The V end lost 3 bases, the J end lost 5 bases, and 13 bases lay between the germline ends. DNA of the CDR3: TGTGCCACCAGCAGTGGGACCGCCGTGGAGACCCAGTACTTC. Translation gives CATSSGTAVETQYF.

The CDR3 loop reads CASKETGHGYTF. For the CDR3, the DNA is TGCGCCAGCAAGGAGACAGGGCATGGCTACACCTTC. The chain employs TRBV5-1 and TRBJ1-2, with TRBD1 identical over 7 bases. There are 12 residues in the CDR3. V trimming: 6 bases; J trimming: 6 bases; junction bases outside the gene matches: 5. Germline CDR1 and CDR2: SGHRS and YFSETQ.

The rearrangement uses TRBV6-5 and TRBJ1-1; TRBD1 aligns across 9 bases. Germline V lookup: CDR1 MNHEY, CDR2 SVGAGI. V gave up 5 bases and J gave up 0 bases; unmatched junction bases: 7. The CDR3 totals 16 residues. The CDR3 protein is CASSPGQGGVNTEAFF. CDR3 coding DNA: TGTGCCAGCAGTCCGGGACAGGGTGGTGTGAACACTGAAGCTTTCTTT.

The chain links TRBV6-6 to TRBJ2-7; 9 nucleotides align to TRBD1. The CDR3 has 15 residues. Per the germline V gene, CDR1 is MNHNY and CDR2 is SVGAGI (reference sequence). With 6 bases clipped from V and 6 bases from J, the junction kept 12 bases outside the gene matches. The DNA for the CDR3 is TGTGCCAGCAGGTATCGACAGGGGGATAATATCGAGCAGTACTTC. Translation gives CASRYRQGDNIEQYF.

The chain joins TRBV5-4 to TRBJ2-7, with 10 nucleotides matching TRBD1. From germline, CDR1 is SGHNT and CDR2 YYREEE (reference sequence). This CDR3 spans 13 amino acids. Germline trimming cut 4 bases from V and 6 bases from J; bases unmatched to any gene: 4. In DNA, the CDR3 is TGTGCCAGCAGCAAAGGACAGGGGGTCGAGCAGTACTTC. Its protein product is CASSKGQGVEQYF.

This clonotype turned up a few times. The V call is TRBV11-2, the J call TRBJ2-7; 9 positions match TRBD1. CDR1 and CDR2 (germline): SGHAT, FQNNGV. The CDR3 length is 15 residues. Losses at the gene ends were 3 bases for V and 5 bases for J; bases not matched to a gene: 8. The CDR3, as DNA: TGTGCCAGCAGCTTTCGGGGACAGGGCGGCGACGAGCAGTACTTC. Residues: CASSFRGQGGDEQYF.

This clonotype was counted ten times or more. The chain uses TRBV5-4 and TRBJ2-7; D might be TRBD2 (6 bases). In germline, CDR1 is SGHNT, CDR2 YYREEE (reference sequence). With 5 bases removed from V and 3 bases from J, the gap between germline ends came to 12 bases. This CDR3 region has 13 residues. CDR3 bases: TGTGCCAGCAGTCTGGGGGGAGGCTACGAGCAGTACTTC. Translated: CASSLGGGYEQYF.

This rearrangement joins TRBV20-1 to TRBJ2-7; 9 bases agree with TRBD2. Trimming at V came to 3 bases and at J to 6 bases, leaving 3 bases not matched to a gene. The CDR3 sequence is 12 residues long. Germline CDR1 DFQATT, CDR2 SNEGSKA (reference sequence). CDR3 residues: CSARGLAREQYF. The CDR3, as DNA: TGCAGTGCTAGGGGACTAGCTCGCGAGCAGTACTTC.

This clonotype was recorded at least ten times. The chain is built from TRBV28 and TRBJ2-4; possibly TRBD1 for D (5 bases). The CDR3 length is 12 residues. V shed 5 bases and J shed 6 bases, with 8 bases lying between them. From germline, CDR1 is MDHEN and CDR2 SYDVKM. CDR3 sequence reads: CASSPRANIQYF. For the CDR3, the DNA is TGTGCCAGCAGTCCCAGGGCAAACATTCAGTACTTC.

This clonotype was recorded at least ten times. The DNA for the CDR3 is TGCAGTGCTCTCCAAGGGGGCGCTTCCCTCGACACAGATACGCAGTATTTT. It specifies CSALQGGASLDTDTQYF. The rearrangement uses TRBV20-1 and TRBJ2-3; 7 bases fit TRBD1. The CDR3 is 17 residues long. The V gene end was trimmed by 5 bases and the J gene end by 2 bases; junction bases not matched to a gene: 16. Germline assignment: CDR1 DFQATT and CDR2 SNEGSKA (reference sequence).

This clonotype was recorded a few times. V gene TRBV19 combines with J gene TRBJ2-7; no reliable D call. With 3 bases removed from V and 6 bases from J, the gap between germline ends came to 15 bases. Germline-derived CDR1 and CDR2 are LNHDA and SQIVND (reference sequence). This CDR3 region has 14 residues. The CDR3 here is CASSITGRLREQYF. The CDR3 region has the DNA TGTGCCAGTAGTATCACCGGCAGGCTCCGCGAGCAGTACTTC. The full variable domain, rest sourced from reference TRBV19 and TRBJ2-7, is DGGITQSPKYLFRKEGQNVTLSCEQNLNHDAMYWYRQDPGQGLRLIYYSQIVNDFQKGDIAEGYSVSREKKESFPLTVTSAQKNPTAFYLCASSITGRLREQYFGPGTRLTVT.